This T cell receptor (beta chain) was captured by sequencing in a study of blood T cell repertoires in COVID-19. Overall study context: Samples came from the United States, Italy and Spain, spanning acute and convalescent COVID-19. T cells, B-cell-depleted T cells, or PBMCs provided the cDNA or gDNA that served as material.

Authors' methods: Amplification from reference gene primers served as the basis for estimated nucleated cell counts. TCRdb's table, derived via immunoSEQ multiplex PCR, lists solely in-frame clones and lacks some. Clonal size and the V and J genes are those of that table, whereas D and trimming came from the DNA. The table shows under 250,000 clones, with less than 90% occurring only once. Per germline, CDR1 SGHRS and CDR2 YFSETQ. Trimming cost V 4 bases and J 8 bases; bases outside gene matches: 8. This CDR3 has 14 residues. The chain links TRBV5-1 to TRBJ1-4, with 7 bases identical to TRBD1. Sequencing input: peripheral blood. The TCR comes from a woman aged 35 to 49 who had recovered from COVID-19. The CDR3 loop is CASSLTGTREKLFF. CDR3 sequence (DNA): TGCGCCAGCAGCCTGACAGGGACGCGCGAAAAACTGTTTTTT.